Each of the 5 T cell receptor beta chains below was sequenced from the same sample in a study of cytomegalovirus exposure and HLA in healthy donors. Primers included in the PCR were 60 Vbeta and 13 Jbeta primers. The method was immunoSEQ multiplex PCR; TCRdb's version includes in-frame clones alone and lacks a portion of them. The repertoire holds around 150,000 clones, with 60% to 80% as singletons. Specimen: PBMCs. The receptors originated from a male donor in good health and CMV-seronegative.

The V and J genes are TRBV7-8 and TRBJ2-3; 10 bases map to TRBD2. CDR3 length: 16 residues. The germline gives CDR1 SGHVS, CDR2 FQNEAQ. V shed 6 bases, J shed 4 bases, and the junction held 10 bases outside the gene matches. The CDR3, as DNA: TGTGCCAGCAGACCAAAGCGGGAGGGGAGTGCAGATACGCAGTATTTT. This translates into CASRPKREGSADTQYF.

The V gene is TRBV4-3, the J gene TRBJ1-1, with TRBD1 identical over 8 bases. CDR3 length: 15 residues. The V segment lost 1 base and the J segment 5 bases; nucleotides outside the gene matches: 6. Germline V CDR1 and CDR2: LGHNA, YSLEER. The CDR3 region is CASSQALRGRTEAFF. CDR3 bases: TGCGCCAGCAGCCAAGCACTCAGGGGGCGAACTGAAGCTTTCTTT.

The chain combines TRBV25-1 with TRBJ2-3; D gene uncertain. Deletions cut 6 bases from V and 2 bases from J, with 9 bases between. Per germline, CDR1 MGHDK and CDR2 SYGVNS. CDR3 length: 13 residues. For the CDR3, the DNA is TGTGCCAGCAGGGCCATAACCACAGATACGCAGTATTTT. It encodes CASRAITTDTQYF. Filled out from reference TRBV25-1 and TRBJ2-3, the complete variable domain reads EADIYQTPRYLVIGTGKKITLECSQTMGHDKMYWYQQDPGMELHLIHYSYGVNSTEKGDLSSESTVSRIRTEHFPLTLESARPSHTSQYLCASRAITTDTQYFGPGTRLTVL.

This clone was detected once. The genes are TRBV28 and TRBJ1-3, with a tentative D call TRBD1 (5 bases). V lost 3 bases, J lost 8 bases, and 8 bases lay in between. Germline lookup yields CDR1 MDHEN and CDR2 SYDVKM. The CDR3 sequence is 12 residues long. CDR3 region: CASSLQGYTIYF. The DNA of the CDR3 is TGTGCCAGCAGTTTGCAGGGATACACCATATATTTT.

The chain is built from TRBV29-1 and TRBJ2-5; possibly TRBD2 for D (7 bases). The length of the CDR3 is 14 residues. V was clipped by 6 bases and J by 1 base, with 15 bases between them. In germline, CDR1 is SQVTM, CDR2 ANQGSEA. The CDR3 nucleotides are TGCAGCGTAGTACAGGGAGGGGTCCAAGAGACCCAGTACTTC. This translates into CSVVQGGVQETQYF. Looking up the rest from reference TRBV29-1 and TRBJ2-5 gives the full variable domain: SAVISQKPSRDICQRGTSLTIQCQVDSQVTMMFWYRQQPGQSLTLIATANQGSEATYESGFVIDKFPISRPNLTFSTLTVSNMSPEDSSIYLCSVVQGGVQETQYFGPGTRLLVL.